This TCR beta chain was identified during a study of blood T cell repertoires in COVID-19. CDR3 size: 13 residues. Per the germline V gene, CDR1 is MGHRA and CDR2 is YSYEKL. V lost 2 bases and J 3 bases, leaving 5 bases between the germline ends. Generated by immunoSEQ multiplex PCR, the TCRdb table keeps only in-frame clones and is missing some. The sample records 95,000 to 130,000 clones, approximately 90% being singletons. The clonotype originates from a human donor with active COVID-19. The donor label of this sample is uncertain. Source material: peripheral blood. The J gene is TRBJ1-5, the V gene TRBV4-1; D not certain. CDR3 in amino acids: CASSQSDNQPQHF. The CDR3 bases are TGCGCCAGCAGCCAATCAGACAATCAGCCCCAGCATTTT.